What follows describes a single TCR beta chain. Primers targeting TRAV and TRBV primed first-strand cDNA, covering alpha and beta chains. The TCRs were subjected to amplification over around 18 PCR cycles employing a constant-region primer in conjunction with a V-primer adapter. TCRdb analysed the reads with MiXCR anew, one entry per CDR3 protein. The data contain roughly 11,000 distinct CDR3 sequences, 45% to 55% of them singletons. This record comes from a study of low-dose radiotherapy and immunotherapy resistance in tumors. CDR1 and CDR2 (germline): SGDLS, YYNGEE. The CDR3 is 14 amino acids. Trimming removed 4 bases from V and 7 bases from J, with 12 bases in between.

This sequence joins TRBV9 and TRBJ1-6, with D unresolved. This receptor was identified in a human donor with advanced metastatic prostate, ovarian, gallbladder or colorectal cancer (not recorded which). This table probably holds off-target reads from a library built for another chain. CDR3 loop: CASSYDGRNSPLHF. DNA of the CDR3: TGTGCCAGCAGCTACGACGGGAGGAATTCACCCCTCCACTTT. Filled out from reference TRBV9 and TRBJ1-6, the complete variable domain reads DSGVTQTPKHLITATGQRVTLRCSPRSGDLSVYWYQQSLDQGLQFLIQYYNGEERAKGNILERFSAQQFPDLHSELNLSSLELGDSALYFCASSYDGRNSPLHFGNGTRLTVT.